This TCR beta chain was profiled in a study of T cells after yellow fever vaccination. The V and J ends lost 7 bases and 3 bases, in that order; junction bases with no gene match: 5. CDR3 length: 13 residues. Germline CDR1 is ENHRY and CDR2 is SYGVKD. This clonotype was observed a handful of times. The antigen is not known. MiXCR, run by TCRdb on the 5' RACE reads, gives a single entry per CDR3 protein. The sample includes some 320,000 distinct CDR3 sequences, around 9.3% of them seen just once. Regarding the study as a whole: By day 5 rather than day 15, the secondary response had peaked, though it was weaker. Researchers noted that a small share of clonotypes showed up in both CD4 and CD8 compartments.

Sequences were derived from CD4+ T cells sorted from PBMCs, sampled 5 days after the yellow fever booster vaccination. The receptor's source is a man aged 18 to 30 who received the YFV17D yellow fever vaccine. The V gene is TRBV10-3, the J gene TRBJ1-1; TRBD1 matches at 7 bases. The CDR3 spells CAINPRGDTEAFF. CDR3 sequence (DNA): TGTGCCATCAATCCCAGGGGGGACACTGAAGCTTTCTTT.